What follows are 28 T cell receptor beta chains derived from one specimen sequenced in a study of Graves' ophthalmopathy and Graves' hyperthyroidism. RNA transcripts were the source from which TCR beta CDR3 regions were amplified. HTBI primers primed a first-round RT-PCR, and a second-round multiplex PCR followed. TCRdb fed the multiplex PCR reads into MiXCR, producing one record per CDR3 protein. Found here are under 250,000 distinct CDR3 sequences, roughly 21% of them singletons; the top ten hold roughly 44%. Material: peripheral blood. The receptors shown here come from a woman aged 45 to 65 with Graves' ophthalmopathy.

The chain employs TRBV12-3 or TRBV12-4 and TRBJ1-1, with D possibly being TRBD1 (6 bases). V lost 6 bases and J lost 2, with 13 bases in between. The CDR3 runs to 14 residues. Here the CDR3 reads CASSRRTDNTEAFF. In DNA, the CDR3 is TGTGCCAGCAGCCGTAGGACAGACAACACTGAAGCTTTCTTT.

This chain connects TRBV7-9 to TRBJ2-2; D is possibly TRBD1 (6 bases). Trimming removed 8 bases at V and 2 bases at J, with 12 bases between. The CDR3 is 14 amino acids. CDR1 is SEHNR and CDR2 is FQNEAQ in the germline V gene (reference sequence). This chain's CDR3 is CASGQSRNTGELFF. Written as DNA, the CDR3 is TGTGCCAGCGGACAGTCCCGAAACACCGGGGAGCTGTTTTTT.

This clonotype occurred many times. The V and J genes are TRBV20-1 and TRBJ2-7, with 8 bases that match TRBD2. V lost 4 bases, J lost 6 bases, and 11 bases stayed unmatched. The CDR3 spans 14 residues. Germline V gene data show CDR1 as DFQATT and CDR2 as SNEGSKA (reference sequence). The CDR3 is CSAKIPGLGGEQYF. CDR3 bases: TGCAGTGCTAAAATCCCGGGACTAGGCGGCGAGCAGTACTTC.

This clonotype has just a few counts. V gene TRBV5-4 combines with J gene TRBJ2-7; D gene uncertain. Trimming took off 3 bases at V and 5 bases at J, with 15 bases between the two ends. The germline CDR1 and CDR2 sequences are SGHNT and YYREEE (reference sequence). CDR3 length: 14 amino acids. DNA of the CDR3: TGTGCCAGCAGCTCCCATGGCAAGCTCGACGAGCAGTACTTC. Its translation is CASSSHGKLDEQYF.

This clonotype was counted many times. CDR3 loop: CAWRGQLNQPQHF. The CDR3 bases are TGTGCCTGGAGGGGACAGTTGAATCAGCCCCAGCATTTT. The chain uses TRBV30 and TRBJ1-5; TRBD1 agrees at 7 bases. Germline loops: CDR1 GTSNPN, CDR2 SVGIG (reference sequence). With V trimmed by 3 bases and J by 4 bases, 3 bases remained unmatched. The CDR3 covers 13 residues. Full variable domain (remainder filled in from reference TRBV30 and TRBJ1-5): SQTIHQWPATLVQPVGSPLSLECTVEGTSNPNLYWYRQAAGRGLQLLFYSVGIGQISSEVPQNLSASRPQDRQFILSSKKLLLSDSGFYLCAWRGQLNQPQHFGDGTRLSIL.

This clonotype was observed at least ten times. Relative to the germline gene, one junction end is altered; a read error may explain this. The V call is TRBV24-1, the J call TRBJ2-2, with a tentative D call TRBD2 (6 bases). Looked up from germline, CDR1 is KGHDR and CDR2 is SFDVKD. The CDR3 covers 14 residues. CDR3 sequence reads: CATSTWGRTGELLF. The DNA of the CDR3 is TGTGCCACCAGTACGTGGGGGAGGACCGGGGAGCTGCTTTTT.

This clonotype was recorded many times. V and J are TRBV15 and TRBJ2-5; either TRBD1 or TRBD2 may fit D (5 bases each). This CDR3 region has 15 residues. Trimming pared 3 bases from V and 0 bases from J, leaving 11 bases between. Per germline, CDR1 LNHNV and CDR2 YYDKDF (reference sequence). CDR3 sequence: CATSSATGHQETQYF. CDR3 in DNA: TGTGCCACCAGCAGTGCCACGGGGCACCAAGAGACCCAGTACTTC.

This clonotype has more than one count but fewer than ten. This chain joins TRBV20-1 and TRBJ2-7; tentatively, D is TRBD1 (5 bases). The V end lost 6 bases, the J end lost 7 bases, and 13 bases lay between the germline ends. This CDR3 is built from 11 residues. Germline CDR1 and CDR2: DFQATT and SNEGSKA (reference sequence). This CDR3 reads CSALGPLEQYF. The CDR3 DNA follows: TGCAGTGCATTGGGGCCCTTGGAGCAGTACTTC.

The V and J genes are TRBV6-5 and TRBJ1-3, with D perhaps TRBD1 (5 bases). The germline V gene encodes CDR1 MNHEY and CDR2 SVGAGI. Trimming cost V 8 bases and J 0 bases, with 11 bases left between them. There are 14 residues in the CDR3. CDR3: CASSNGGSGNTIYF. In DNA form, the CDR3 reads TGTGCCAGCTCGAACGGGGGCTCTGGAAACACCATATATTTT.

The V and J genes are TRBV28 and TRBJ1-1; maybe TRBD1 (6 bases). The CDR3 extends over 15 amino acids. Trimming took 5 bases from V and 3 from J, leaving 16 bases between them. Germline CDR1 reads MDHEN; CDR2 reads SYDVKM. Here the CDR3 DNA reads TGTGCCAGCAGTAGACCTACACAGGGTGACACTGAAGCTTTCTTT. This codes for CASSRPTQGDTEAFF. The full variable domain, completed using reference TRBV28 and TRBJ1-1, is DVKVTQSSRYLVKRTGEKVFLECVQDMDHENMFWYRQDPGLGLRLIYFSYDVKMKEKGDIPEGYSVSREKKERFSLILESASTNQTSMYLCASSRPTQGDTEAFFGQGTRLTVV.

This clonotype showed up many times. Written as DNA, the CDR3 is TGCGCCAGCAGCTGGACAGGGGATTACGGCTACACCTTC. Protein product: CASSWTGDYGYTF. This rearrangement joins TRBV5-1 to TRBJ1-2; 9 bases match TRBD1. Germline assignment: CDR1 SGHRS and CDR2 YFSETQ. The V and J ends lost 3 bases and 8 bases, in that order; junction bases with no gene match: 5. The CDR3 is 13 amino acids. The entire variable domain, with the rest obtained from reference TRBV5-1 and TRBJ1-2, is as follows: KAGVTQTPRYLIKTRGQQVTLSCSPISGHRSVSWYQQTPGQGLQFLFEYFSETQRNKGNFPGRFSGRQFSNSRSEMNVSTLELGDSALYLCASSWTGDYGYTFGSGTRLTVV.

This clonotype has only a few counts. Relative to the germline gene, one junction end is altered; a read error may explain this. V is TRBV9 and J is TRBJ2-5; D possibly corresponds to TRBD1 (5 bases). The length of the CDR3 is 15 residues. Germline V CDR1 and CDR2: SGDLS, YYNGEE. The CDR3 loop is CASTDWGSSGETQYF. The CDR3 nucleotides read TGTGCCAGCACCGATTGGGGCTCATCAGGCGAGACACAGTACTTC.

The chain combines TRBV5-1 with TRBJ1-1, with 9 bases fitting TRBD1. CDR3 length equals 13 residues. Germline loops: CDR1 SGHRS, CDR2 YFSETQ. V gave up 4 bases and J gave up 4 bases; unmatched junction bases: 2. The CDR3 bases are TGCGCCAGCAGCACAGGGGGCGGCACTGAAGCTTTCTTT. Protein sequence: CASSTGGGTEAFF.

V usage is TRBV5-1 and J usage is TRBJ1-1; TRBD1 matches 7 bases. Germline V gene lookup returns CDR1 SGHRS and CDR2 YFSETQ. This CDR3 is 14 amino acids long. Trimming took 0 bases from V and 8 from J; bases not matched to a gene: 7. The CDR3 sequence is CASSLDRQGGEAFF. The CDR3 DNA sequence: TGCGCCAGCAGCTTGGACAGGCAGGGGGGAGAAGCTTTCTTT.

This clonotype came up many times. The chain links TRBV27 to TRBJ2-4, with 7 bases that match TRBD1. Trimming at V came to 5 bases and at J to 4 bases, leaving 5 bases not matched to a gene. Per germline, CDR1 MNHEY and CDR2 SMNVEV (reference sequence). CDR3 length: 14 residues. The CDR3 DNA reads TGTGCCAGCAGTAGATTGGGACAGAAAAACATTCAGTACTTC. Amino acids: CASSRLGQKNIQYF.

This clonotype was counted between two and nine times. The germline gene is not matched at one end of the junction; a read error may be the cause. The chain employs TRBV6-1 and TRBJ1-2; unclear D gene. CDR1 MNHNS and CDR2 SASEGT come from the germline V gene. This CDR3 spans 14 amino acids. The CDR3 bases are TGTGCCAACAGTGAACATCGCTCCCTCTATGGCTACATCTTC. Protein: CANSEHRSLYGYIF.

This clonotype was picked up many times. The chain uses TRBV18 and TRBJ1-1; a weak D match, TRBD1 (5 bases). The V gene lost 0 bases and the J gene lost 1 base, with 9 bases spanning the gap. CDR3 length: 15 residues. The germline gives CDR1 KGHSH, CDR2 LQKENI. The CDR3 DNA sequence: TGTGCCAGCTCACCACCGAGCAGGGCGAACACTGAAGCTTTCTTT. This sequence encodes CASSPPSRANTEAFF.

This clonotype was detected only a few times. This sequence joins TRBV6-1 and TRBJ1-1, with 8 positions matching TRBD1. Per germline, CDR1 MNHNS and CDR2 SASEGT. V shed 6 bases, J shed 6 bases, and the junction held 0 bases outside the gene matches. The CDR3 has 11 amino acids. The CDR3 sequence: CASRQGAEAFF. CDR3 nucleotides: TGTGCCAGCAGACAGGGGGCTGAAGCTTTCTTT.

This clonotype was counted many times. A junction end diverges from the germline sequence, so it may reflect a read error. V is TRBV5-1 and J is TRBJ2-7, with 11 bases identical to TRBD2. The V gene's germline CDR1 is SGHRS and CDR2 YFSETQ. This CDR3 has 15 amino acids. The CDR3 DNA reads as TGCGCCAGCAGCTTGGGACTAGCGGGATTCTACGGGCAGTACTTC. This gives the protein CASSLGLAGFYGQYF.

This clonotype was seen at least ten times. The chain combines TRBV6-1 with TRBJ2-2; the D is unclear. This CDR3 region has 14 residues. V was pared by 6 bases and J by 0 bases, with 8 bases between. Germline values: CDR1 MNHNS, CDR2 SASEGT. CDR3 protein: CASRHRPNTGELFF. The DNA for the CDR3 is TGTGCCAGCAGGCACCGGCCGAACACCGGGGAGCTGTTTTTT.

This clonotype was seen repeatedly, ten times or more. DNA for the CDR3: TGTGCCAGCAGTGATGGGGGGCCCCAGCATTTT. Translated, it gives CASSDGGPQHF. The rearrangement uses TRBV25-1 and TRBJ1-5; D is possibly TRBD1 (5 bases). The CDR3 sequence is 11 residues long. From germline, CDR1 is MGHDK and CDR2 SYGVNS. The germline V and J ends were trimmed by 3 bases and 9 bases, with 6 bases remaining between them.

The sample holds many counts of this clonotype. CDR3 bases: TGCAGTGCTAGTCCTACAGCGGGGAACCAAGAGACCCAGTACTTC. Protein: CSASPTAGNQETQYF. V gene TRBV20-1 combines with J gene TRBJ2-5, with 7 nucleotides matching TRBD2. The CDR3 is 15 amino acids. Per the germline V gene, CDR1 is DFQATT and CDR2 is SNEGSKA (reference sequence). V gave up 3 bases and J gave up 0 bases; unmatched junction bases: 7.

This clonotype has ten or more counts. The genes are TRBV24-1 and TRBJ1-1; D not resolved. This CDR3 has 13 amino acids. Trimming pared 4 bases from V and 9 bases from J, leaving 14 bases between. Germline-derived CDR1 and CDR2 are KGHDR and SFDVKD. The chain's CDR3 is CATSDLLGSQAFF. CDR3 sequence (DNA): TGTGCCACCAGTGACCTGCTCGGGTCCCAAGCTTTCTTT.

J is TRBJ1-2 and V is TRBV5-6; weak D call: TRBD1 (6 bases). V shed 3 bases and J shed 6 bases, with 12 bases lying between them. This CDR3 is built from 13 residues. Germline lookup yields CDR1 SGHDT and CDR2 YYEEEE. CDR3 amino acids: CASSSTGSDGYTF. CDR3 nucleotide sequence: TGTGCCAGCAGCTCTACAGGGTCGGATGGCTACACCTTC.

This clonotype occurred once. This CDR3 reads CATSDARSLYGYTF. The CDR3 DNA sequence: TGTGCCACCAGTGATGCTCGGTCGCTCTATGGCTACACCTTC. The rearrangement joins TRBV24-1 to TRBJ1-2; D is unclear. V was trimmed by 3 bases and J by 4 bases, leaving 11 bases between them. Germline V gene sequence: CDR1 KGHDR, CDR2 SFDVKD. The CDR3 loop spans 14 amino acids.

This clonotype was observed many times. V and J are TRBV4-2 and TRBJ1-2, with 12 bases matching TRBD1. After removal of 3 bases from V and 8 bases from J, the junction contained 16 bases not matched to a gene. CDR1 is LGHNA, CDR2 YNFKEQ, per germline. The CDR3 has 18 residues. The CDR3 sequence: CASSHLLNRDRGLWGYTF. CDR3 sequence (DNA): TGTGCCAGCAGCCACCTGCTGAACCGGGACAGGGGGCTGTGGGGCTACACCTTC.

This clonotype occurred many times. The rearrangement links TRBV12-3 or TRBV12-4 to TRBJ2-2, with a tentative D call TRBD2 (5 bases). The CDR3 length is 12 residues. In DNA form, the CDR3 reads TGTGCAGTTGGACGGGGCACCGGGGAGCTGTTTTTT. Encoded protein: CAVGRGTGELFF.

The chain has TRBV11-2 and TRBJ2-7; D tentatively fits TRBD1 or TRBD2 (7 bases each). Trimming pared 5 bases from V and 0 bases from J, leaving 17 bases between. The CDR3 totals 16 residues. Germline assignment: CDR1 SGHAT and CDR2 FQNNGV. The DNA for the CDR3 is TGTGCCAGCAGCCAGGGGGGGGGAGTGAGCTCCTACGAGCAGTACTTC. Residues: CASSQGGGVSSYEQYF.